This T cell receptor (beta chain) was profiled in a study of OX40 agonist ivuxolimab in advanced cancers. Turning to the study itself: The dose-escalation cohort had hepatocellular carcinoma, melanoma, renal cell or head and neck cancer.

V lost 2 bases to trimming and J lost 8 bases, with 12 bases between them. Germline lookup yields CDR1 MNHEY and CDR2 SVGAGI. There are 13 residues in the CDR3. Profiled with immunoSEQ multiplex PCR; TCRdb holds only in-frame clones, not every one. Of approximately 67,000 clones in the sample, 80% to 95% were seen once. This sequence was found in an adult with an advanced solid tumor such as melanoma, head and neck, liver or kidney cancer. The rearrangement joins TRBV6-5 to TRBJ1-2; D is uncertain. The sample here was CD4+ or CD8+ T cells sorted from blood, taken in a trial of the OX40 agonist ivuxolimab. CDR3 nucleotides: TGTGCCAGCAGTTACGCAGGCTCGGCCGGCTACACCTTC. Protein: CASSYAGSAGYTF.